This T cell receptor (beta chain) was sequenced during a study of PD-L1 blockade in urothelial cancer. Produced via immunoSEQ multiplex PCR; TCRdb's table is partial and in-frame only. The sample holds some 31,000 clones; 79% are singletons and the top ten take about 3.7%. V lost 5 bases and J lost 6; bases outside the gene matches: 12. Per germline, CDR1 GTSNPN and CDR2 SVGIG (reference sequence). The CDR3 is 16 residues long. Time point reported: peripheral blood 6 weeks after treatment start. The clonotype comes from a man aged 65-85 years with urothelial cancer. This rearrangement joins TRBV30 to TRBJ2-7, with TRBD2 matching over 14 bases. The source material was PBMCs, sampled around atezolizumab (anti-PD-L1) treatment. The CDR3 protein is CAWSGLAGAGSSEQYF. Written as DNA, the CDR3 is TGTGCCTGGTCGGGACTAGCGGGAGCGGGGTCTTCCGAGCAGTACTTC.